The rows below give T cell receptor beta chains drawn from one sample of a study of vaccination effects on CD4 cells after COVID-19. Data came from immunoSEQ multiplex PCR; TCRdb stores just in-frame clones and leaves some out. The sample has 45,000 or so clones; roughly 70% are singletons. Antigens of these TCRs are unknown. The input for sequencing was CD4+ T cells from PBMCs cultured without peptide, taken after COVID-19 vaccination. These receptors were obtained from a human donor who received a COVID-19 vaccine. Each CDR3 is given with its conserved first and last residue. Each record gives: CDR3 protein, CDR3 DNA, V gene, J gene, clone size, D gene. A D gene is named only where the DNA matches it firmly. Not all rows give a size; the values are once, few, many and, for expanded clones, a class.

CASGTPSGGTDTQYF,TGTGCCAGTGGGACACCATCTGGGGGCACAGATACGCAGTATTTT,TRBV19,TRBJ2-3,.,.
CASSFIEGETQYF,TGTGCCAGCAGCTTCATTGAGGGAGAGACCCAGTACTTC,TRBV7-9,TRBJ2-5,.,.
CASSYSRVYNEQFF,TGTGCCAGCAGTTACTCGAGGGTTTACAATGAGCAGTTCTTC,TRBV6-6,TRBJ2-1,.,.
CASSSGTGLTETQYF,TGCGCCAGCAGTTCCGGGACTGGATTGACGGAGACCCAGTACTTC,TRBV5-1,TRBJ2-5,.,.
CASSETGGVQTNEKLFF,TGTGCCAGCAGTGAGACAGGGGGCGTGCAGACTAATGAAAAACTGTTTTTT,TRBV6-4,TRBJ1-4,.,TRBD1
CASSLGTGSNTGELFF,TGCGCCAGCAGCCTAGGGACAGGGTCGAACACCGGGGAGCTGTTTTTT,TRBV4-1,TRBJ2-2,.,TRBD1
CATSDPGGSGDTQYF,TGTGCCACCAGTGACCCCGGGGGTTCGGGAGATACGCAGTATTTT,TRBV24-1,TRBJ2-3,.,.
CSVGQVGEAFF,TGCAGCGTCGGACAGGTGGGTGAAGCTTTCTTT,TRBV29-1,TRBJ1-1,.,TRBD1
CASSQGGNQPQHF,TGTGCCAGTTCTCAGGGAGGCAATCAGCCCCAGCATTTT,TRBV28,TRBJ1-5,.,.
CASSLNIGGQYF,TGTGCCAGCAGCTTAAATATTGGCGGGCAGTACTTC,TRBV13,TRBJ2-7,.,.
CASSLNYEQYF,TGTGCCAGCAGCTTAAACTACGAGCAGTACTTC,TRBV7-9,TRBJ2-7,few,.
CASSPQPGQGGGEQFF,TGTGCCAGCAGCCCCCAACCGGGACAGGGCGGTGGTGAGCAGTTCTTC,TRBV3-1/TRBV3-2,TRBJ2-1,.,TRBD1
CASSAIAGGQETQYF,TGTGCCAGCAGCGCTATAGCGGGAGGGCAAGAGACCCAGTACTTC,TRBV6-4,TRBJ2-5,.,TRBD2
CSVALRLAGAYEQYF,TGCAGCGTTGCACTCCGACTAGCGGGGGCCTACGAGCAGTACTTC,TRBV29-1,TRBJ2-7,.,TRBD2
CSVGGRVSDTQYF,TGCAGCGTTGGCGGGAGAGTTTCGGATACGCAGTATTTT,TRBV29-1,TRBJ2-3,.,TRBD2
CASRQISTDTQYF,TGTGCCAGCCGCCAGATTAGCACAGATACGCAGTATTTT,TRBV6-2/TRBV6-3,TRBJ2-3,.,.
CASTWTGGTEAFF,TGTGCCAGCACCTGGACAGGGGGCACTGAAGCTTTCTTT,TRBV12-3/TRBV12-4,TRBJ1-1,few,TRBD1
CASSSPSDGTYEQYF,TGTGCCAGCAGTTCGCCTAGCGACGGTACCTACGAGCAGTACTTC,TRBV27,TRBJ2-7,few,.
CASSSDRPSSGNTIYF,TGCGCCAGCAGCTCCGACAGGCCTAGCTCTGGAAACACCATATATTTT,TRBV5-1,TRBJ1-3,few,.
CAWSVSRSSGNTIYF,TGTGCCTGGAGTGTCTCTAGGAGCTCTGGAAACACCATATATTTT,TRBV30,TRBJ1-3,.,.
CATSDATSGTSVNEQFF,TGTGCCACCAGTGACGCTACGTCCGGGACTAGCGTAAATGAGCAGTTCTTC,TRBV24-1,TRBJ2-1,.,TRBD2
CASSLGRGNTGELFF,TGTGCCAGCAGCTTGGGCAGGGGGAACACCGGGGAGCTGTTTTTT,TRBV5-4,TRBJ2-2,.,.
CASSLEGRETQYF,TGTGCCAGCAGCTTAGAGGGTAGGGAGACCCAGTACTTC,TRBV11-2,TRBJ2-5,once,.
CASRPSGRRNEQFF,TGTGCCAGTAGGCCTAGCGGGAGGCGCAATGAGCAGTTCTTC,TRBV19,TRBJ2-1,.,TRBD2
CAWSGLAGGQLFF,TGTGCCTGGAGTGGACTAGCGGGGGGCCAGCTGTTTTTT,TRBV30,TRBJ2-2,once,TRBD2
CSARVVAGGRYTEAFF,TGCAGCGCCCGGGTGGTGGCAGGGGGAAGATACACTGAAGCTTTCTTT,TRBV29-1,TRBJ1-1,.,TRBD1
CASTQFSGGFADTQYF,TGTGCCAGCACCCAATTTAGCGGGGGGTTCGCAGATACGCAGTATTTT,TRBV9,TRBJ2-3,once,TRBD2
CASSSRTSGGRGETQYF,TGTGCCAGCAGTTCCAGGACTAGCGGGGGCCGAGGAGAGACCCAGTACTTC,TRBV27,TRBJ2-5,.,TRBD2
CASRPGGVYGYTF,TGTGCCAGCAGACCTGGGGGGGTCTATGGCTACACCTTC,TRBV6-5,TRBJ1-2,.,.
CASSLDIGLAGGEEQYF,TGTGCCAGCAGCTTAGATATCGGACTAGCGGGAGGTGAAGAGCAGTACTTC,TRBV11-2,TRBJ2-7,.,TRBD2
CASSPSVGADTQYF,TGTGCCAGCAGCCCCTCTGTCGGAGCAGATACGCAGTATTTT,TRBV5-4,TRBJ2-3,.,.
CASNHRENTEAFF,TGTGCCAGCAACCACCGGGAGAACACTGAAGCTTTCTTT,TRBV7-2,TRBJ1-1,.,.
CASSPDGQFNEQFF,TGTGCCAGCAGCCCCGATGGCCAGTTCAATGAGCAGTTCTTC,TRBV3-1/TRBV3-2,TRBJ2-1,.,.
CASSPDGAGNQPQHF,TGCGCCAGCAGCCCGGACGGAGCCGGCAACCAGCCCCAGCATTTT,TRBV5-1,TRBJ1-5,.,.
CASSQEAREQYF,TGCGCCAGCAGCCAAGAGGCGAGGGAGCAGTACTTC,TRBV4-1,TRBJ2-7,.,.
CASSPQGRNSPLHF,TGTGCCAGCAGCCCGCAAGGGCGTAATTCACCCCTCCACTTT,TRBV9,TRBJ1-6,few,.
CASSAGTGGFLSYEQYF,TGCGCCAGCAGCGCAGGGACAGGGGGTTTCCTTTCCTACGAGCAGTACTTC,TRBV5-1,TRBJ2-7,.,TRBD1
CASSHSGGTYEQYF,TGTGCCAGCAGCCATAGCGGGGGGACCTACGAGCAGTACTTC,TRBV3-1/TRBV3-2,TRBJ2-7,.,TRBD2
CASSLVLGATEAFF,TGTGCCAGCAGCTTGGTTTTGGGGGCTACTGAAGCTTTCTTT,TRBV5-5,TRBJ1-1,few,.
CASREWRTGSLEQYF,TGTGCCAGCAGGGAGTGGAGGACAGGGTCTCTCGAGCAGTACTTC,TRBV6-5,TRBJ2-7,.,TRBD1
CATSKGNNSPLHF,TGTGCCACCTCGAAGGGTAATAATTCACCCCTCCACTTT,TRBV10-3,TRBJ1-6,few,.
CASSPQESSYEQYF,TGTGCCAGCAGCCCCCAGGAGAGCTCCTACGAGCAGTACTTC,TRBV7-9,TRBJ2-7,few,.
CASSVEGPFSGNTIYF,TGTGCCAGCAGTGTAGAGGGACCGTTCTCTGGAAACACCATATATTTT,TRBV2,TRBJ1-3,few,.
CATSDSGTQRETQYF,TGTGCCACCAGTGATAGCGGGACACAACGGGAGACCCAGTACTTC,TRBV24-1,TRBJ2-5,.,.
CASQLGTPTDTQYF,TGCGCCAGCCAACTCGGGACCCCCACAGATACGCAGTATTTT,TRBV5-1,TRBJ2-3,.,.
CAINERANQYNEQFF,TGTGCCATCAATGAGCGGGCCAACCAATACAATGAGCAGTTCTTC,TRBV10-3,TRBJ2-1,.,.
CASSPRWGPSYEQYF,TGTGCCAGCAGCCCGAGGTGGGGTCCCTCCTACGAGCAGTACTTC,TRBV11-3,TRBJ2-7,.,.
CASSVTDTRGGNTIYF,TGTGCCAGCAGTGTAACGGATACCCGGGGAGGAAACACCATATATTTT,TRBV6-1,TRBJ1-3,.,.
CASSLYRTGELFF,TGTGCCAGCAGTTTATACAGAACCGGGGAGCTGTTTTTT,TRBV27,TRBJ2-2,.,.
CASSDPGDGDEQFF,TGTGCCAGTAGTGACCCGGGGGATGGGGATGAGCAGTTCTTC,TRBV19,TRBJ2-1,.,.